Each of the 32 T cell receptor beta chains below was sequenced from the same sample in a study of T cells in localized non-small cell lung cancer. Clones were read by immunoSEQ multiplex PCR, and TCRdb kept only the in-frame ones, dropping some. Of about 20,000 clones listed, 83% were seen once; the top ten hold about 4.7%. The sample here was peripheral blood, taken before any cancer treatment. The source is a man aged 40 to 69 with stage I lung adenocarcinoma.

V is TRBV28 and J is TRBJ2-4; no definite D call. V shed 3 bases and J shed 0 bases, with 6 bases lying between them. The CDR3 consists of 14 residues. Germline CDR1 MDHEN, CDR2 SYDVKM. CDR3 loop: CASSFGLAKNIQYF. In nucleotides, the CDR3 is TGTGCCAGCAGTTTCGGCCTAGCCAAAAACATTCAGTACTTC.

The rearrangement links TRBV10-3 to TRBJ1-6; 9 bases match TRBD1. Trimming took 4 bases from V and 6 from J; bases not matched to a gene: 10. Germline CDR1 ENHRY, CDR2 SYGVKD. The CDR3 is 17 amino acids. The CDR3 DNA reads TGTGCCATCAGTGGCAACACAGGGGGCGCCGGTAATTCACCCCTCCACTTT. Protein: CAISGNTGGAGNSPLHF.

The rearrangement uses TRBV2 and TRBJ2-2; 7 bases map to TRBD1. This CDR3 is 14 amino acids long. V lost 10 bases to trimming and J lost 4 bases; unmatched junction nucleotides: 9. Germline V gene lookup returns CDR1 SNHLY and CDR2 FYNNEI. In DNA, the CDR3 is TGTGCCACCAACAGGGGTTCGGGCACCGGGGAGCTGTTTTTT. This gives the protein CATNRGSGTGELFF.

The DNA for the CDR3 is TGTGCCAGCAGCGTGTCTCCAGGGGGACAAGAGACCCAGTACTTC. This encodes CASSVSPGGQETQYF. V is TRBV5-6 and J is TRBJ2-5; TRBD1 aligns across 7 bases. Germline V gene sequence: CDR1 SGHDT, CDR2 YYEEEE. V lost 4 bases to trimming and J lost 2 bases; unmatched junction nucleotides: 8. The CDR3 is made up of 15 amino acids.

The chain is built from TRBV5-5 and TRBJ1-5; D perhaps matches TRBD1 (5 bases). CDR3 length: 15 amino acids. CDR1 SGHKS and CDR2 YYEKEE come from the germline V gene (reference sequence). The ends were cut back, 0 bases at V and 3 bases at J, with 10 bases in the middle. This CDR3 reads CASSLAGGDNQPQHF. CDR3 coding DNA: TGTGCCAGCAGCTTGGCTGGGGGAGACAATCAGCCCCAGCATTTT.

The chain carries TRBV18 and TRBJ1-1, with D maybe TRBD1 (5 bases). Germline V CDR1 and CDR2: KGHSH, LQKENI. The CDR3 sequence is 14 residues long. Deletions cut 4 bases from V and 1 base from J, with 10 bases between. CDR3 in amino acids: CASSRAGTNTEAFF. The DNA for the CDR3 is TGTGCCAGCTCACGGGCAGGGACGAACACTGAAGCTTTCTTT. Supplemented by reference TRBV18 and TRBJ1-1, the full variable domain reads NAGVMQNPRHLVRRRGQEARLRCSPMKGHSHVYWYRQLPEEGLKFMVYLQKENIIDESGMPKERFSAEFPKEGPSILRIQQVVRGDSAAYFCASSRAGTNTEAFFGQGTRLTVV.

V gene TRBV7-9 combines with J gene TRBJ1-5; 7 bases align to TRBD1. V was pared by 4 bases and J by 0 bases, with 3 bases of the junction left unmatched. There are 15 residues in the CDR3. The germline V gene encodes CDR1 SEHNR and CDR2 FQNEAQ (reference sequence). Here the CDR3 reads CASSSGQSSNQPQHF. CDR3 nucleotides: TGTGCCAGCAGCTCGGGACAGAGTAGCAATCAGCCCCAGCATTTT.

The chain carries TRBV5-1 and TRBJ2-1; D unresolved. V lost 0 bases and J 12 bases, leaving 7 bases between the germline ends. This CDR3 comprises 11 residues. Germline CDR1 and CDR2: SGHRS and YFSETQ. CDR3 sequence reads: CASSLGLWQFF. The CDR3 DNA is TGCGCCAGCAGCTTGGGTTTGTGGCAGTTCTTC.

CDR3 DNA: TGTGCCAGTAGTGCCGGACGGGGGGAGAAAGCTTTCTTT. Its translation is CASSAGRGEKAFF. The chain employs TRBV19 and TRBJ1-1; a possible D gene is TRBD1 (5 bases). The CDR3 covers 13 residues. The V gene's germline CDR1 is LNHDA and CDR2 SQIVND (reference sequence). Trimming left V 5 bases short and J 9 bases short, with 16 bases between.

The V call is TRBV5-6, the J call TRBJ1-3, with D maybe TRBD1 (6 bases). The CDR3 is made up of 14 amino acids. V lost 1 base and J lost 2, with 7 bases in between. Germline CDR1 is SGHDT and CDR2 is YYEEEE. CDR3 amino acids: CASSLYRAGNTIYF. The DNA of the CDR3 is TGTGCCAGCAGCTTGTACAGGGCTGGAAACACCATATATTTT.

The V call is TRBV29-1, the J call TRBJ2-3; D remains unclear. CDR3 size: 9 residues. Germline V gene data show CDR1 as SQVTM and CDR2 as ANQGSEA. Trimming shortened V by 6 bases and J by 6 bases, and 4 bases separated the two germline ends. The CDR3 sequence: CSVADTQYF. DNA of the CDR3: TGCAGCGTAGCTGATACGCAGTATTTT.

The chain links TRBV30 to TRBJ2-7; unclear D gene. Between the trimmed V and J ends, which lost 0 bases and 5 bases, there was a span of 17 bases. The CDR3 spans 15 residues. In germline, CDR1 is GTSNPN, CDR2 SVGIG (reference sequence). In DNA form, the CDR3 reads TGTGCCTGGAGTGTAGGCCCACCTACGCGTGACGAGCAGTACTTC. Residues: CAWSVGPPTRDEQYF.

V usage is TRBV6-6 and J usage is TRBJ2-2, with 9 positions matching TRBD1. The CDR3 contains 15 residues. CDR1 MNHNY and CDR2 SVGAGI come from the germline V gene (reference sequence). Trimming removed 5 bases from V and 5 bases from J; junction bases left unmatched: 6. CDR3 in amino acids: CASSTGGARTGELFF. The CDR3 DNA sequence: TGTGCCAGCAGTACAGGGGGCGCGAGGACCGGGGAGCTGTTTTTT.

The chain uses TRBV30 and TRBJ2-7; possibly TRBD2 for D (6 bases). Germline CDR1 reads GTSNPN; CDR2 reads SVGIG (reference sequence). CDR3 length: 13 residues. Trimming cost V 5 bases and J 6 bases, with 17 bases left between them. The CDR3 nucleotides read TGTGCCTGGGACGGGGGATACCAGACCGAGCAGTACTTC. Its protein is CAWDGGYQTEQYF.

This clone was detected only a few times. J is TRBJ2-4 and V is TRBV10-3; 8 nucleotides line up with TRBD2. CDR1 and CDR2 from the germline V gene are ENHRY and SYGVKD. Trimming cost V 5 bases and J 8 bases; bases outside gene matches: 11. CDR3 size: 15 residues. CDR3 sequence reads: CAISKGSGEGDIQYF. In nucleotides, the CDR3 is TGTGCCATCAGTAAGGGTAGCGGGGAGGGGGACATTCAGTACTTC.

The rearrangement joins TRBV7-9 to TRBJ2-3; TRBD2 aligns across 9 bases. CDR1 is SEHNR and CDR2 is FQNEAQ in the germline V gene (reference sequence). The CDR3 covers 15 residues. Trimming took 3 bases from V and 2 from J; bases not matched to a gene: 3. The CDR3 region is CASSLTSGYTDTQYF. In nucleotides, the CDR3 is TGTGCCAGCAGCTTGACTAGCGGATACACAGATACGCAGTATTTT.

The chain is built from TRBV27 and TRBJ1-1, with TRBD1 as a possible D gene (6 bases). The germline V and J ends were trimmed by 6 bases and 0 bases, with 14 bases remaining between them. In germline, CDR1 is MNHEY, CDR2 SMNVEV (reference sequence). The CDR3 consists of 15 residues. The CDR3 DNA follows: TGTGCCAGCAGGCTAACCGGGACACTGAACACTGAAGCTTTCTTT. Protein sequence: CASRLTGTLNTEAFF.

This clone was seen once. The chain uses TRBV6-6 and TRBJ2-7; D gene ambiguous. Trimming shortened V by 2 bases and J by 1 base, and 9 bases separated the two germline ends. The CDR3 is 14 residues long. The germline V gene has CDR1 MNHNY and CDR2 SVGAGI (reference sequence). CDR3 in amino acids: CASSYRSGSYEQYF. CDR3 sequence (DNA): TGTGCCAGCAGTTACAGGTCTGGTTCCTACGAGCAGTACTTC.

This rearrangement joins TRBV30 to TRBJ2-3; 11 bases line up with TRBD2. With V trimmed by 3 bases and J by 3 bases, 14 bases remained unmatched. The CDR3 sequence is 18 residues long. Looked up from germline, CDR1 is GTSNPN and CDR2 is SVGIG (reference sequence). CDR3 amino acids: CAWRPSGTSGRETDTQYF. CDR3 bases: TGTGCCTGGAGACCTTCCGGGACTAGCGGACGGGAAACAGATACGCAGTATTTT.

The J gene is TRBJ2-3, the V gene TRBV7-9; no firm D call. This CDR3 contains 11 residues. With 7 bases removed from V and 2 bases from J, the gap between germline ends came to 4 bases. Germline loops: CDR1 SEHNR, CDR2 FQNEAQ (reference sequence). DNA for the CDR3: TGTGCCAGCATCTCCACAGATACGCAGTATTTT. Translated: CASISTDTQYF.

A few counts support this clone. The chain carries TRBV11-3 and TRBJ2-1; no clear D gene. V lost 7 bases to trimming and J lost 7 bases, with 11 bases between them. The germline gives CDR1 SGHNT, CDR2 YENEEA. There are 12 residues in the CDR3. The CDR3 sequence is CASTGPGNEQFF. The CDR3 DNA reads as TGTGCCAGCACAGGACCCGGGAATGAGCAGTTCTTC.

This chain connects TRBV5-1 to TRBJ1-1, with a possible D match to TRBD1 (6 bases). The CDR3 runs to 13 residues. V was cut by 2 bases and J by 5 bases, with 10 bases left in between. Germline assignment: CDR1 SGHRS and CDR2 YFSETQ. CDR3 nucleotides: TGCGCCAGCAGCTTCCGGGACATGACTGAAGCTTTCTTT. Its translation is CASSFRDMTEAFF.

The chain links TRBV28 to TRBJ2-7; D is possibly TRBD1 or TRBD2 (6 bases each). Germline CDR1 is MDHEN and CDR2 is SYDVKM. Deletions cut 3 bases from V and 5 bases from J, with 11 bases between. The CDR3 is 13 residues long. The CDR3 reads CASSLTGANEQYF. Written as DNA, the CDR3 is TGTGCCAGCAGTTTGACGGGGGCCAACGAGCAGTACTTC. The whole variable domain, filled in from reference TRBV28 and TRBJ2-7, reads DVKVTQSSRYLVKRTGEKVFLECVQDMDHENMFWYRQDPGLGLRLIYFSYDVKMKEKGDIPEGYSVSREKKERFSLILESASTNQTSMYLCASSLTGANEQYFGPGTRLTVT.

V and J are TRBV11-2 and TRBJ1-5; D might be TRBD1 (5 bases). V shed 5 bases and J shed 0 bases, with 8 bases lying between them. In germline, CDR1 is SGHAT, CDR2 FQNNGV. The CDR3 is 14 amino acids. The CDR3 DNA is TGTGCCAGCAGCCTCGGACATAGCAATCAGCCCCAGCATTTT. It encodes CASSLGHSNQPQHF.

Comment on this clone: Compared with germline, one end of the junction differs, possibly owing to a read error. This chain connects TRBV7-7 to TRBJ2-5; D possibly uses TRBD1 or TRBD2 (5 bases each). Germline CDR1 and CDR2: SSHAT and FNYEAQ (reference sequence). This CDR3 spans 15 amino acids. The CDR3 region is CASSLRTGAEGTQYF. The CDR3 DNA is TGTGCTAGCAGCTTAAGAACCGGGGCTGAGGGGACCCAGTACTTC. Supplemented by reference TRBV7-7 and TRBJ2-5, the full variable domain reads GAGVSQSPRYKVTKRGQDVTLRCDPISSHATLYWYQQALGQGPEFLTYFNYEAQPDKSGLPSDRFSAERPEGSISTLTIQRTEQRDSAMYRCASSLRTGAEGTQYFGPGTRLLVL.

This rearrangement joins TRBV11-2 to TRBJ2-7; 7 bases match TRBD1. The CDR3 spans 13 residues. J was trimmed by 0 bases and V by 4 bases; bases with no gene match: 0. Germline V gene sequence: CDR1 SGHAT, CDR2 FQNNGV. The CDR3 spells CASSWDSSYEQYF. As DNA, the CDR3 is TGTGCCAGCAGCTGGGACAGCTCCTACGAGCAGTACTTC. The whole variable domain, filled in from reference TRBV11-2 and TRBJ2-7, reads EAGVAQSPRYKIIEKRQSVAFWCNPISGHATLYWYQQILGQGPKLLIQFQNNGVVDDSQLPKDRFSAERLKGVDSTLKIQPAKLEDSAVYLCASSWDSSYEQYFGPGTRLTVT.

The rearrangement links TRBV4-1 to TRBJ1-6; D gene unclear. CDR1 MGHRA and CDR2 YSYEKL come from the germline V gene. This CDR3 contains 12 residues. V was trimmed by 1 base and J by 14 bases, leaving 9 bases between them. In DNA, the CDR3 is TGCGCCAGCAGCCAAGGAGGCCAAACCCTCCACTTT. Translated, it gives CASSQGGQTLHF.

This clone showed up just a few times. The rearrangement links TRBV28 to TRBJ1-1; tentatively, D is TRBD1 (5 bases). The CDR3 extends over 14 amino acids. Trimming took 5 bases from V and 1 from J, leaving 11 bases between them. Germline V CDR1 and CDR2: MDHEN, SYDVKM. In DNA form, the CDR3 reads TGTGCCAGCAGTGGGGGGAGCGGGAACACTGAAGCTTTCTTT. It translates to CASSGGSGNTEAFF.

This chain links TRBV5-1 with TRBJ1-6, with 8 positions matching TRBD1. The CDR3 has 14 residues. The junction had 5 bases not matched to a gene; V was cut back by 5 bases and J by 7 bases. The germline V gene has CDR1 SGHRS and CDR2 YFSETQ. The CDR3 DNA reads TGCGCCAGCAGGGACAGGGAAGGGAATTCACCCCTCCACTTT. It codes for CASRDREGNSPLHF.

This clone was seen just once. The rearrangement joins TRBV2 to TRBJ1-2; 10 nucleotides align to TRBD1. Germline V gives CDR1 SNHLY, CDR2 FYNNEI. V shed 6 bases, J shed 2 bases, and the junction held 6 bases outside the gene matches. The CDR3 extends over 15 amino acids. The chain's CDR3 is CASRGTGDWNYGYTF. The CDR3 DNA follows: TGTGCCAGCAGAGGGACAGGGGACTGGAACTATGGCTACACCTTC.

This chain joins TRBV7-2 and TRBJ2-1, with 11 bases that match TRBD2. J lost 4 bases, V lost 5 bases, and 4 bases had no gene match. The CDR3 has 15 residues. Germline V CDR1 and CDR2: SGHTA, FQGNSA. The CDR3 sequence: CASSLGLAEYNEQFF. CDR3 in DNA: TGTGCCAGCAGCCTGGGACTAGCGGAATACAATGAGCAGTTCTTC.

CDR3 bases: TGTGCCAGCAGCTCCCTGGGGGAGACCCAGTACTTC. This gives the protein CASSSLGETQYF. This chain links TRBV7-2 with TRBJ2-5; D gene ambiguous. V lost 4 bases and J lost 5, with 8 bases in between. The CDR3 is 12 residues long. Germline CDR1 reads SGHTA; CDR2 reads FQGNSA.